These 19 T cell receptor beta chains were all obtained from the same sample, sequenced in a study of blood T cell repertoires in COVID-19. Repertoires were generated with immunoSEQ multiplex PCR, while TCRdb's copy carries only in-frame clones and drops some. The sample has 70,000 to 75,000 clones; around 90% are singletons. Material for sequencing was peripheral blood. Receptors were obtained from a human donor in a cohort sampled during active COVID-19.

This clone was detected once. The chain carries TRBV10-3 and TRBJ1-6; D remains unclear. V was shortened by 11 bases and J by 2 bases, with 19 bases between the two germline ends. Germline V lookup: CDR1 ENHRY, CDR2 SYGVKD. The CDR3 totals 16 residues. The CDR3 region has the DNA TGTGCCGTCCACGGACTCTTTTGGACCTATAATTCACCCCTCCACTTT. Translating it yields CAVHGLFWTYNSPLHF.

Of note for this clone: One end of the junction is discordant with germline, which a read error may explain. The chain couples TRBV20-1 to TRBJ2-1, with D hard to call. The germline V gene has CDR1 DFQATT and CDR2 SNEGSKA (reference sequence). This CDR3 is built from 10 residues. The CDR3 nucleotides are TGCAGTGCTAGTTACAGTGAGCAGTTCTTC. Translating it yields CSASYSEQFF.

V and J are TRBV27 and TRBJ2-1; possible D gene TRBD1, 6 bases. CDR1 and CDR2 (germline): MNHEY, SMNVEV (reference sequence). The V end was cut by 7 bases, the J end by 0 bases, with 22 bases between. This CDR3 has 18 residues. CDR3: CASTILLRQASSYNEQFF. In DNA form, the CDR3 reads TGTGCCAGCACGATCCTCCTCCGACAGGCTAGCTCCTACAATGAGCAGTTCTTC.

The V call is TRBV4-2, the J call TRBJ1-5; D gene ambiguous. Germline lookup yields CDR1 LGHNA and CDR2 YNFKEQ. Trimming pared 0 bases from V and 0 bases from J, leaving 15 bases between. The CDR3 runs 18 residues. The CDR3 reads CASSQERSGSGSNQPQHF. Written as DNA, the CDR3 is TGTGCCAGCAGCCAAGAACGGTCGGGGTCGGGTAGCAATCAGCCCCAGCATTTT.

The chain uses TRBV19 and TRBJ1-2; the match to TRBD1 covers 7 bases. This CDR3 region has 12 residues. Germline V gives CDR1 LNHDA, CDR2 SQIVND (reference sequence). J lost 8 bases, V lost 5 bases, and 5 bases had no gene match. CDR3 nucleotide sequence: TGTGCCAGTAGTCCACAGGGGTTCGGCTACACCTTC. Its translation: CASSPQGFGYTF.

The chain couples TRBV7-9 to TRBJ2-6; D is uncertain. CDR3 size: 16 residues. In germline, CDR1 is SEHNR, CDR2 FQNEAQ (reference sequence). Trimming left V 0 bases short and J 0 bases short, with 6 bases between. Here the CDR3 DNA reads TGTGCCAGCAGCTTAGCGTTGAGCTCTGGGGCCAACGTCCTGACTTTC. Its translation: CASSLALSSGANVLTF.

The chain carries TRBV28 and TRBJ2-7; 11 bases align to TRBD2. With V trimmed by 4 bases and J by 3 bases, 8 bases remained unmatched. The CDR3 is 16 amino acids. Germline lookup yields CDR1 MDHEN and CDR2 SYDVKM. The CDR3 DNA reads as TGTGCCAGCAGTTCCTCGACTAGCGGGGCCCTCTACGAGCAGTACTTC. It specifies CASSSSTSGALYEQYF.

V usage is TRBV7-3 and J usage is TRBJ2-3; the match to TRBD2 covers 8 bases. The CDR3 spans 15 residues. Trimming at V came to 3 bases and at J to 1 base, leaving 3 bases not matched to a gene. Per the germline V gene, CDR1 is SGHTA and CDR2 is FQGTGA. DNA of the CDR3: TGTGCCAGCAGCTTGCGGGGGGCACGCACAGATACGCAGTATTTT. Translated, it gives CASSLRGARTDTQYF.

The rearrangement uses TRBV3-1 (or the pseudogene TRBV3-2) and TRBJ2-1; D gene ambiguous. V was pared by 4 bases and J by 6 bases, with 16 bases between. The CDR3 contains 15 residues. The V gene's germline CDR1 is LGHDT and CDR2 YNNKEL (reference sequence). The DNA of the CDR3 is TGTGCCAGCAGCCCTCCCCGCCGGCGGCTCAATGAGCAGTTCTTC. Amino acid sequence: CASSPPRRRLNEQFF.

The table lists this clone with a count of one. The chain is built from TRBV7-9 and TRBJ2-1, with 14 bases that match TRBD2. V lost 5 bases and J lost 5; bases outside the gene matches: 11. This CDR3 has 18 amino acids. From germline, CDR1 is SEHNR and CDR2 FQNEAQ (reference sequence). The CDR3 DNA follows: TGTGCCAGCAGCGCCGGGACTAGCGGGAGAAATATTAACAATGAGCAGTTCTTC. It is translated as CASSAGTSGRNINNEQFF.

The chain couples TRBV6-2 or TRBV6-3 to TRBJ1-5; TRBD1 is a possible D gene (6 bases). CDR3 length: 14 residues. Germline lookup yields CDR1 MNHEY and CDR2 SVGEGT. Deletions cut 5 bases from V and 7 bases from J, with 15 bases between. CDR3 sequence reads: CASSLEGVGQPQHF. CDR3 sequence (DNA): TGTGCCAGCAGTCTCGAGGGGGTGGGCCAGCCCCAGCATTTT.

The CDR3 DNA is TGTGCCAGCAGCTCTTCACGGAGCAATCAGCCCCAGCATTTT. Its protein product is CASSSSRSNQPQHF. The V call is TRBV7-9, the J call TRBJ1-5; D remains ambiguous. Trimming removed 4 bases at V and 1 base at J, with 8 bases between. CDR1 is SEHNR and CDR2 is FQNEAQ in the germline V gene (reference sequence). CDR3 size: 14 residues.

CDR3 nucleotide sequence: TGTGCCAGCAGCAAGCGGAGCTCCTACAATGAGCAGTTCTTC. It is translated as CASSKRSSYNEQFF. The gene calls are TRBV9 and TRBJ2-1, with D maybe TRBD2 (5 bases). This CDR3 region has 14 residues. CDR1 and CDR2 from the germline V gene are SGDLS and YYNGEE. V was cut by 4 bases and J by 0 bases, with 8 bases left in between.

J is TRBJ2-2 and V is TRBV7-2, with 8 bases that match TRBD1. The germline gives CDR1 SGHTA, CDR2 FQGNSA. Germline trimming cut 4 bases from V and 7 bases from J; bases unmatched to any gene: 8. The CDR3 length is 15 residues. The CDR3 DNA sequence: TGTGCCAGCAGCTCGCTTGCAGGGGGCAACGGGGAGCTGTTTTTT. Its protein is CASSSLAGGNGELFF.

The rearrangement uses TRBV5-6 and TRBJ1-5; 8 positions match TRBD1. The CDR3 spans 15 residues. The V segment lost 4 bases and the J segment 2 bases; nucleotides outside the gene matches: 5. CDR1 is SGHDT, CDR2 YYEEEE, per germline. CDR3 region: CASSPGGFGNQPQHF. DNA of the CDR3: TGTGCCAGCAGCCCAGGGGGCTTCGGCAATCAGCCCCAGCATTTT.

The V and J genes are TRBV25-1 and TRBJ1-5; D gene ambiguous. The CDR3 sequence is 17 residues long. V lost 2 bases and J lost 4, with 18 bases in between. CDR1 and CDR2 from the germline V gene are MGHDK and SYGVNS. Here the CDR3 reads CASSEMGGPLGNQPQHF. The DNA for the CDR3 is TGTGCCAGCAGTGAAATGGGCGGGCCCTTGGGGAATCAGCCCCAGCATTTT. The variable domain in full, with the rest retrieved from reference TRBV25-1 and TRBJ1-5, is EADIYQTPRYLVIGTGKKITLECSQTMGHDKMYWYQQDPGMELHLIHYSYGVNSTEKGDLSSESTVSRIRTEHFPLTLESARPSHTSQYLCASSEMGGPLGNQPQHFGDGTRLSIL.

The rearrangement uses TRBV18 and TRBJ2-7; TRBD1 matches 8 bases. In germline, CDR1 is KGHSH, CDR2 LQKENI. The J segment lost 6 bases and the V segment lost 4 bases, leaving 11 bases of the junction unmatched. The CDR3 is 15 residues long. CDR3 in DNA: TGTGCCAGCTCACTACGACAGGGGCCCGGTTCCGAGCAGTACTTC. Translation gives CASSLRQGPGSEQYF.

The CDR3 coding sequence is TGTGCCATCAGTGTAGGGGACCTGGGGGGAACTGAAGCTTTCTTT. Amino acids: CAISVGDLGGTEAFF. The chain uses TRBV10-3 and TRBJ1-1; D is perhaps TRBD1 (5 bases). CDR1 ENHRY and CDR2 SYGVKD come from the germline V gene. The CDR3 has 15 residues. Trimming stripped 4 bases from V and 5 bases from J, with 17 bases between.

By share, this clone ranks as medium-sized. The rearrangement joins TRBV6-2 or TRBV6-3 to TRBJ2-1, with 9 bases that match TRBD2. The CDR3 runs 15 residues. The trim removed 5 bases at V and 4 bases at J, leaving 6 bases unmatched. Germline V gene lookup returns CDR1 MNHEY and CDR2 SVGEGT. The CDR3 DNA follows: TGTGCCAGCAGTACGACTAGCGGAGATTACAATGAGCAGTTCTTC. Translation gives CASSTTSGDYNEQFF.